This T cell receptor (beta chain) comes out of a study of blood T cell repertoires in COVID-19. Turning to the study itself: COVID-19 samples from acute and convalescent phases originated in the United States, Italy and Spain.

Original processing notes: For nucleated cells, counts were estimated from reference gene primer amplification. The table came from immunoSEQ multiplex PCR; TCRdb's copy has only in-frame clones and leaves some out. V and J calls plus clone size are reproduced from that table; the DNA served to infer D and trimming. The sample includes fewer than 300,000 clones, around 81% of them seen just once. The ends were cut back, 3 bases at V and 2 bases at J, with 11 bases in the middle. The germline CDR1 and CDR2 sequences are SGHTA and FQGNSA. CDR3 length: 14 amino acids. This rearrangement joins TRBV7-2 to TRBJ2-7, with D unclear. The TCR comes from a woman aged 55 to 70 with active or convalescent COVID-19. The sample consisted of peripheral blood. The CDR3 DNA reads as TGTGCCAGCAGCTTCCTGAGTCCCACCTACGAGCAGTACTTC. It translates to CASSFLSPTYEQYF. The whole variable domain, remainder taken from reference TRBV7-2 and TRBJ2-7, is GAGVSQSPSNKVTEKGKDVELRCDPISGHTALYWYRQSLGQGLEFLIYFQGNSAPDKSGLPSDRFSAERTGGSVSTLTIQRTQQEDSAVYLCASSFLSPTYEQYFGPGTRLTVT.